These T cell receptor beta chains were read from a single sample in a study of blood T cell repertoires in COVID-19. Profiling relied on immunoSEQ multiplex PCR, and the TCRdb table lists in-frame clones only, not all of them. The sample yields 150,000 to 200,000 clones, 80% to 90% seen once. The sample comprised peripheral blood. These receptors were taken from a man aged 65 to 79 with active or convalescent COVID-19. CDR3s include the opening cysteine and the closing phenylalanine or tryptophan. The order of the fields is D gene, J gene, V gene, clone size, CDR3 DNA, CDR3 protein. D genes are given only for firm matches. Where a row states a size, it is once, few, many or the class of an expanded clone; other rows omit it.

TRBD2,TRBJ2-7,TRBV30,NA,TGTGCCTGGGGGGCCGGGGGGTTGATTTGGGAGCAGTACTTC,CAWGAGGLIWEQYF
TRBD1,TRBJ2-3,TRBV24-1,NA,TGTGCCACCAGTGACCCGGGACAGCGACCGACAGATACGCAGTATTTT,CATSDPGQRPTDTQYF
NA,TRBJ2-5,TRBV7-2,NA,TGTGCCAGCAGCTCGTCGGCAGGGGCGACCCAGTACTTC,CASSSSAGATQYF
TRBD1,TRBJ1-2,TRBV6-2/TRBV6-3,NA,TGTGCCAGCAGCTCCCAGGGGGCGGCTGGCTACACCTTC,CASSSQGAAGYTF
TRBD1,TRBJ2-2,TRBV3-1/TRBV3-2,NA,TGTGCCAGCAGCCAGGACAGGGGGGTGTCCGGGGAGCTGTTTTTT,CASSQDRGVSGELFF
TRBD2,TRBJ2-5,TRBV7-2,NA,TGTGCCAGCAGCTTAAGTAGCGGGAAAGAGACCCAGTACTTC,CASSLSSGKETQYF
NA,TRBJ1-6,TRBV27,NA,TGTGCCAGTCTGGGTGGGGGGAATTCACCCCTCCACTTT,CASLGGGNSPLHF
TRBD2,TRBJ2-5,TRBV18,NA,TGTGCCAGCTCACCCTCTAGCGGGGGTAAGACCCAGTACTTC,CASSPSSGGKTQYF
NA,TRBJ1-4,TRBV28,once,TGTGCCAGCAGTCTGCCGGGACACTCTAATGAAAAACTGTTTTTT,CASSLPGHSNEKLFF
NA,TRBJ2-2,TRBV19,NA,TGTGCCAGTAGTACCGGGATGGGGGCGGGGAACACCGGGGAGCTGTTTTTT,CASSTGMGAGNTGELFF
NA,TRBJ2-3,TRBV28,NA,TGTGCCAGCAGTTTACAGGGAACAGATACGCAGTATTTT,CASSLQGTDTQYF
NA,TRBJ1-4,TRBV18,once,TGTGCCAGCTCATCTCAATTGGGGCACTTGGGTGAAAAACTGTTTTTT,CASSSQLGHLGEKLFF
NA,TRBJ2-7,TRBV7-2,once,TGTGCCAGCAGCTTAGCGTTAGGGGGAGCCTACGAGCAGTACTTC,CASSLALGGAYEQYF
NA,TRBJ1-4,TRBV25-1,few,TGTGCCAGCAGTGAGAGGGCGGGGGCTAATGAAAAACTGTTTTTT,CASSERAGANEKLFF
NA,TRBJ1-3,TRBV2,NA,TGTGCCAGCAGTGATGAGGGTACCTCTGGAAACACCATATATTTT,CASSDEGTSGNTIYF
TRBD1,TRBJ1-1,TRBV5-6,once,TGTGCCAGCAGCCAAGACCGGGACAGGGGGTACACTGAAGCTTTCTTT,CASSQDRDRGYTEAFF
NA,TRBJ2-1,TRBV14,NA,TGTGCCAGCAGCCAGAGGGGTAGGAGGCGCGGGGGCCAGATCTACAATGAGCAGTTCTTC,CASSQRGRRRGGQIYNEQFF
NA,TRBJ1-5,TRBV7-2,NA,TGTGCCAGCAGCTTAGGGGGGCCCGATAATCAGCCCCAGCATTTT,CASSLGGPDNQPQHF
NA,TRBJ1-5,TRBV6-6,NA,TGTGCCAGCAGTTACTCTTCGGGTAGCAATCAGCCCCAGCATTTT,CASSYSSGSNQPQHF
TRBD1,TRBJ2-7,TRBV5-8,NA,TGTGCCAGCAGCCGACAGGGGACCCCGGGCTACGAGCAGTACTTC,CASSRQGTPGYEQYF
NA,TRBJ1-2,TRBV4-1,NA,TGCGCCAGCAGCCAAGATTCGGGGAGGGAATATGGCTACACCTTC,CASSQDSGREYGYTF
TRBD1,TRBJ2-1,TRBV5-5,NA,TGTGCCAGCAGCACCAAAGACAGGGCAGGGAATGAGCAGTTCTTC,CASSTKDRAGNEQFF
NA,TRBJ2-3,TRBV9,NA,TGTGCCAGCAGCGTAGGACAGTCGCGCACAGATACGCAGTATTTT,CASSVGQSRTDTQYF
TRBD1,TRBJ1-4,TRBV6-2/TRBV6-3,few,TGTGCCAGCAGCTCCCCGGACAGGGGGCGCGGTGAAAAACTGTTTTTT,CASSSPDRGRGEKLFF
TRBD1,TRBJ1-2,TRBV29-1,NA,TGCAGCGCCAGGACAGGGGCAATTAGGGGCTACACCTTC,CSARTGAIRGYTF
TRBD2,TRBJ2-7,TRBV11-2,NA,TGTGCCAGCAGCTTGCTAGCGGCCTACGAGCAGTACTTC,CASSLLAAYEQYF
NA,TRBJ2-1,TRBV5-6,NA,TGTGCCAGCAGCTTGGGACGGACTTCCTACAATGAGCAGTTCTTC,CASSLGRTSYNEQFF
NA,TRBJ2-5,TRBV3-1/TRBV3-2,NA,TGTGCCAGCAGCCAAGGAGGGGAGACCCAGTACTTC,CASSQGGETQYF
NA,TRBJ1-1,TRBV19,NA,TGTGCCAGTAGTATTTGGGCAGGGGTTACGAACACTGAAGCTTTCTTT,CASSIWAGVTNTEAFF
TRBD2,TRBJ2-7,TRBV14,NA,TGTGCCAGCAGCCTTCTAGCGGGACTGGGAGAGCAGTACTTC,CASSLLAGLGEQYF
TRBD1,TRBJ1-6,TRBV5-6,NA,TGTGCCAGCAGCTTGGGACGACAGGGTAATAATTCACCCCTCCACTTT,CASSLGRQGNNSPLHF
TRBD1,TRBJ1-6,TRBV28,few,TGTGCCAGCAGTAATACCGGGACAGATAATTCACCCCTCCACTTT,CASSNTGTDNSPLHF
NA,TRBJ2-7,TRBV28,NA,TGTGCCAGCAGTTTCGAACACACCTACGAGCAGTACTTC,CASSFEHTYEQYF
NA,TRBJ2-1,TRBV2,NA,TGTGCCAGCAGTCAAAGGACAGCGTTCTCCTACAATGAGCAGTTCTTC,CASSQRTAFSYNEQFF
TRBD1,TRBJ2-7,TRBV5-6,NA,TGTGCCAGCAGCTTGGAGGCCCACAGGGGGGCCTACGAGCAGTACTTC,CASSLEAHRGAYEQYF
TRBD1,TRBJ1-6,TRBV18,NA,TGTGCCAGCTCACCGCAGGGGGTCGATTCACCCCTCCACTTT,CASSPQGVDSPLHF
NA,TRBJ1-4,TRBV6-5,once,TGTGCCAGCAGTTACTCGACGGGGGGGTACGAAAAACTGTTTTTT,CASSYSTGGYEKLFF
NA,TRBJ1-5,TRBV27,NA,TGTGCCAGCGCACCCAGGCCCAATCAGCCCCAGCATTTT,CASAPRPNQPQHF
NA,TRBJ1-6,TRBV6-2/TRBV6-3,NA,TGTGCCAGCAGTTACTCTGGGCGAAATTCACCCCTCCACTTT,CASSYSGRNSPLHF
TRBD1,TRBJ1-6,TRBV19,NA,TGTGCCAGTAGTATACTGGGCAGGGGGGCATCTTCAGGCCTCCACTTT,CASSILGRGASSGLHF